These T cell receptor beta chains were read from a single sample in a study of CD8+ T cells in alopecia areata. Profiling relied on immunoSEQ multiplex PCR, and the TCRdb table lists in-frame clones only, not all of them. The sample records around 86,000 clones, about two thirds being singletons. The sample was CD8+ T cells sorted from blood, taken around week 44, from a patient treated with tofacitinib. All receptors derive from a human donor with alopecia areata. Each CDR3 is given with its conserved first and last residue. D genes are given only for firm matches. Rows may omit the clone size; those that give it use once, few, many or a size class.

CSVEDLDTYEQYF	TGCAGCGTTGAAGATCTGGACACCTACGAGCAGTACTTC	NA	TRBV29-1	TRBJ2-7	NA
CASSIDVGYTEAFF	TGTGCCAGTAGTATAGATGTGGGGTACACTGAAGCTTTCTTT	NA	TRBV19	TRBJ1-1	NA
CASSSTSWDTQYF	TGTGCCAGCAGTTCAACAAGTTGGGATACGCAGTATTTT	NA	TRBV6-5	TRBJ2-3	NA
CATSRDGTSGSTDTQYF	TGTGCCACCAGCAGAGATGGGACTAGCGGAAGCACAGATACGCAGTATTTT	NA	TRBV15	TRBJ2-3	TRBD2
CASSPGTDEQFF	TGTGCCAGCAGCCCGGGGACAGATGAGCAGTTCTTC	NA	TRBV7-8	TRBJ2-1	TRBD1
CASSFSGSYEQYF	TGTGCCAGCAGCTTTTCGGGTTCCTACGAGCAGTACTTC	NA	TRBV7-9	TRBJ2-7	NA
CASSLRQDGYTEAFF	TGTGCCAGCAGCTTACGACAGGATGGGTATACTGAAGCTTTCTTT	NA	TRBV11-2	TRBJ1-1	NA
CASSFQGDSDSPLHF	TGTGCCAGCAGCTTTCAGGGTGATTCGGATTCACCCCTCCACTTT	NA	TRBV13	TRBJ1-6	NA
CASSPEGNTEAFF	TGTGCCAGCAGCCCCGAGGGGAACACTGAAGCTTTCTTT	once	TRBV27	TRBJ1-1	NA
CASSMHANYGYTF	TGTGCCAGTAGTATGCACGCTAACTATGGCTACACCTTC	NA	TRBV19	TRBJ1-2	NA
CAISGPRTSGGARTDTQYF	TGTGCCATCAGCGGGCCGAGGACTAGCGGGGGGGCACGCACAGATACGCAGTATTTT	NA	TRBV10-3	TRBJ2-3	TRBD2
CASSLGTDYNEQFF	TGCGCCAGCAGCCTCGGGACAGACTACAATGAGCAGTTCTTC	NA	TRBV4-3	TRBJ2-1	TRBD1
CASSHGGTGVNTEAFF	TGTGCCAGCAGCCATGGCGGGACAGGGGTGAACACTGAAGCTTTCTTT	NA	TRBV11-2	TRBJ1-1	TRBD1
CASSQDGVEAFF	TGCGCCAGCAGCCAAGATGGGGTTGAAGCTTTCTTT	few	TRBV4-3	TRBJ1-1	NA
CSATADREYIQYF	TGCAGCGCCACCGCCGACAGGGAATACATTCAGTACTTC	once	TRBV29-1	TRBJ2-4	TRBD1
CASSPSTATNEKLFF	TGTGCCAGCAGCCCATCGACAGCAACTAATGAAAAACTGTTTTTT	NA	TRBV7-2	TRBJ1-4	NA
CASGEQFF	TGTGCCAGCGGAGAGCAGTTCTTC	NA	TRBV2	TRBJ2-1	NA
CAEGTVGELFF	TGTGCAGAAGGCACCGTCGGGGAGCTGTTTTTT	NA	TRBV30	TRBJ2-2	NA
CASSLARDGYTF	TGCGCCAGCAGCTTGGCACGGGATGGCTACACCTTC	NA	TRBV5-1	TRBJ1-2	NA
CASTRDRGNTEAFF	TGTGCCAGCACCAGGGACAGGGGGAACACTGAAGCTTTCTTT	NA	TRBV5-6	TRBJ1-1	TRBD1
CASSLRLAGDNEQFF	TGTGCCAGCAGCCTCAGACTAGCGGGGGACAATGAGCAGTTCTTC	once	TRBV11-2	TRBJ2-1	TRBD2
CASSFKFRDQETQYF	TGTGCCAGCAGCTTTAAATTCAGGGACCAAGAGACCCAGTACTTC	NA	TRBV7-9	TRBJ2-5	NA
CASSVGGGRNEQFF	TGTGCCAGCAGCGTAGGCGGGGGGAGAAATGAGCAGTTCTTC	NA	TRBV9	TRBJ2-1	TRBD2
CASSFGGTYEQYF	TGTGCCAGCAGCTTTGGCGGCACCTACGAGCAGTACTTC	NA	TRBV11-2	TRBJ2-7	NA